Presented here are 10 T cell receptor beta chains from one specimen sequenced in a study of blood T cell repertoires in COVID-19. Using immunoSEQ multiplex PCR, the repertoire was profiled, and TCRdb retains in-frame clones only, with some absent. Altogether fewer than 150,000 clones are present, approximately 84% being singletons, with the ten largest covering 1.5% to 1.7%. Material: peripheral blood. The receptor source for this set is a man aged 45 to 65 with acute or convalescent COVID-19.

This clone has a single count. The chain joins TRBV7-2 to TRBJ1-2; 10 positions agree with TRBD1. After removal of 7 bases from V and 8 bases from J, the junction contained 10 bases not matched to a gene. Germline V gene lookup returns CDR1 SGHTA and CDR2 FQGNSA. The CDR3 loop spans 14 amino acids. The CDR3 loop is CASTQTGGAEGYTF. As DNA, the CDR3 is TGTGCCAGCACCCAGACAGGGGGCGCGGAGGGCTACACCTTC. Together with reference TRBV7-2 and TRBJ1-2, the CDR3 gives the full variable domain: GAGVSQSPSNKVTEKGKDVELRCDPISGHTALYWYRQSLGQGLEFLIYFQGNSAPDKSGLPSDRFSAERTGGSVSTLTIQRTQQEDSAVYLCASTQTGGAEGYTFGSGTRLTVV.

The V gene is TRBV21-1, the J gene TRBJ2-7; the D segment call TRBD1 is taken from the table without a DNA check. TRBV21-1 corresponds to a pseudogene. The CDR3 sequence is 11 residues long. The CDR3 loop reads CASSPTPEQYV. CDR3 coding DNA: TGTGCCAGCAGCCCCACACCTGAGCAGTACGTC.

In nucleotides, the CDR3 is TGTGCCAGCAGCCAAGGTGCAGGGGGCCTCTATGAGCAGTTCTTC. It codes for CASSQGAGGLYEQFF. The chain employs TRBV4-2 and TRBJ2-1; 8 bases are shared with TRBD1. Unmatched junction bases numbered 7, after V lost 1 base and J lost 8 bases. Looked up from germline, CDR1 is LGHNA and CDR2 is YNFKEQ. The CDR3 runs to 15 residues.

This CDR3 reads CASSFLVPDTQYF. CDR3 coding DNA: TGTGCCAGCAGCTTTCTTGTTCCAGATACGCAGTATTTT. V and J are TRBV7-9 and TRBJ2-3; D ambiguous. Trimming stripped 3 bases from V and 4 bases from J, with 8 bases between. The CDR3 is 13 amino acids. Germline-derived CDR1 and CDR2 are SEHNR and FQNEAQ (reference sequence).

This clone appeared a few times. This sequence joins TRBV12-3 or TRBV12-4 and TRBJ1-1, with 7 bases identical to TRBD1. Unmatched junction bases numbered 6, after V lost 7 bases and J lost 4 bases. This CDR3 region has 13 residues. CDR3 sequence: CASKIQGFTEAFF. CDR3 DNA: TGTGCCAGCAAAATACAGGGGTTCACTGAAGCTTTCTTT.

The chain employs TRBV19 and TRBJ1-4; 8 positions match TRBD1. The CDR3 length is 15 residues. After removal of 3 bases from V and 4 bases from J, the junction contained 4 bases not matched to a gene. Per germline, CDR1 LNHDA and CDR2 SQIVND (reference sequence). CDR3 protein: CASSMGDRLNEKLFF. The CDR3 DNA follows: TGTGCCAGTAGTATGGGGGACAGGCTTAATGAAAAACTGTTTTTT.

This clone was seen only once. The chain joins TRBV18 to TRBJ2-7, with 8 bases that match TRBD1. The germline gives CDR1 KGHSH, CDR2 LQKENI. The CDR3 spans 13 residues. The V and J ends lost 2 bases and 7 bases, in that order; junction bases with no gene match: 4. The DNA of the CDR3 is TGTGCCAGCTCACCAGGTACAGGGGGTGAGCAGTACTTC. Its protein product is CASSPGTGGEQYF.

The chain recombines TRBV28 with TRBJ2-7, with TRBD1 identical over 10 bases. Germline loops: CDR1 MDHEN, CDR2 SYDVKM. J lost 6 bases, V lost 5 bases, and 10 bases had no gene match. This CDR3 contains 15 residues. The CDR3 region has the DNA TGTGCCAGCAGTCCTGCCCTCTGGGACAGGGGCGAGCAGTACTTC. This encodes CASSPALWDRGEQYF.

The CDR3 DNA sequence: TGCGCCAGCAGCCAGGACAGGGGAGGATCCTACGAGCAGTACTTC. Translated, it gives CASSQDRGGSYEQYF. The chain has TRBV4-1 and TRBJ2-7; 9 nucleotides align to TRBD1. The CDR3 extends over 15 amino acids. J gave up 1 base and V 3 bases, and 4 bases lay outside the gene matches. Germline V lookup: CDR1 MGHRA, CDR2 YSYEKL.

The chain combines TRBV11-2 with TRBJ2-7; D gene unclear. Germline V gene lookup returns CDR1 SGHAT and CDR2 FQNNGV. Trimming removed 0 bases at V and 7 bases at J, with 10 bases between. This CDR3 has 13 residues. The CDR3, as DNA: TGTGCCAGCAGCTTAGATCTTCAGACAGAGCAGTACTTC. This translates into CASSLDLQTEQYF.